This T cell receptor (beta chain) was captured in a study of T cells in women clearing cervical HPV infection. Whole-study context: Blood came at first lesion visit for cases, post-clearance for controls. Study-level findings and limits: CIN3+ cases had significantly higher TCR richness than controls; evenness did not differ.

Germline loops: CDR1 SGHTA, CDR2 FQGTGA. V lost 3 bases and J 0 bases, leaving 11 bases between the germline ends. This CDR3 region has 16 residues. About this clone itself: Its antigen is undetermined. The read terminates 3 residues ahead of where the CDR3 ends, so the germline J gene completes it.

Clones were read by immunoSEQ multiplex PCR, and TCRdb kept only the in-frame ones, dropping some. The sample table includes tens of thousands of clones. The origin of this receptor is a woman aged 18 to 75 with a cervical HPV16 infection that either progressed to CIN3+ or cleared (not recorded which). The material sequenced was blood buffy coat. The V gene is TRBV7-3, the J gene TRBJ2-2, with a possible D match to TRBD2 (5 bases). Incomplete CDR3 DNA: TGTGCCAGCAGCTTGCTAGGCGGGTCGAACACCGGGGAG. This codes for CASSLLGGSNTGE. The complete CDR3 protein is CASSLLGGSNTGELFF.